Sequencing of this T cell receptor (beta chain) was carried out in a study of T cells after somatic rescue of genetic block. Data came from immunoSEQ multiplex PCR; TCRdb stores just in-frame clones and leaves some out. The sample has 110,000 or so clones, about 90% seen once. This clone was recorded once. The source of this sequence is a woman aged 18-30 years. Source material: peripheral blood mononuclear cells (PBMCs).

The CDR3 loop reads CAWTVGQGYQPQHF. The DNA for the CDR3 is TGTGCCTGGACCGTCGGACAGGGGTATCAGCCCCAGCATTTT. The V gene is TRBV30, the J gene TRBJ1-5, with 9 bases fitting TRBD1. CDR1 is GTSNPN and CDR2 is SVGIG in the germline V gene (reference sequence). V was clipped by 4 bases and J by 5 bases; unmatched bases: 6. This CDR3 spans 14 amino acids.